The rows below give T cell receptor beta chains drawn from one sample of a study of cytomegalovirus exposure and HLA in healthy donors. The protocol was immunoSEQ multiplex PCR, while the TCRdb copy is restricted to in-frame clones and leaves out a portion. Of fewer than 250,000 clones detected, approximately 79% appear once; the ten largest clones hold 1.5% to 2%. Sequenced: PBMCs. These receptors came from a male donor in good health and CMV-seronegative. Each CDR3 is given with its conserved first and last residue. A D gene is named only where the DNA matches it firmly.

J	D	V	CDR3
TRBJ2-5	NA	TRBV11-2	CASSYNSQETQYF
TRBJ2-3	NA	TRBV18	CASSTGIPSTDTQYF
TRBJ2-2	NA	TRBV4-3	CASSQDIEPPRTGELFF
TRBJ2-3	TRBD2	TRBV27	CASSFRRGGNTDTQYF
TRBJ2-6	NA	TRBV7-8	CASSPHNVLTF
TRBJ2-7	TRBD1	TRBV18	CASSPNPGQNYEQYF
TRBJ1-6	TRBD1	TRBV28	CASRQTGRNSPLHF
TRBJ1-4	NA	TRBV29-1	CSVGSDEKLFF
TRBJ2-3	TRBD1	TRBV10-3	CATRGTGPPFQYF
TRBJ1-2	NA	TRBV28	CAIGQPNLGYTF
TRBJ2-1	TRBD1	TRBV28	CASIATGYNEQFF
TRBJ2-3	NA	TRBV5-8	CASSLGTAQYSTDTQYF
TRBJ1-2	TRBD1	TRBV28	CASSLQDRGGGGYTF
TRBJ2-5	NA	TRBV7-6	CASSIAETQYF
TRBJ1-1	NA	TRBV11-1	CASSSVRGSEAFF
TRBJ1-3	NA	TRBV11-2	CASSSNMAGATGNTIYF
TRBJ1-6	TRBD1	TRBV4-2	CASSQEWDRVESPLHF